This note documents a single T cell receptor beta chain sequence. The sample belongs to a study of blood T cell repertoires in COVID-19. Background on the study: Whether acute or convalescent, the COVID-19 samples came from the United States, Italy and Spain. The analysed material was cDNA or gDNA that came from T cells, B-cell-depleted T cells, or PBMCs.

Libraries were prepared by immunoSEQ multiplex PCR; TCRdb keeps only in-frame clonotypes and omits some of them. Of 250,000 to 350,000 clones detected, 90% appear once; the ten largest clones hold under 3%. Germline assignment: CDR1 SGHRS and CDR2 YFSETQ. The CDR3 length is 16 residues. V was clipped by 4 bases and J by 6 bases; unmatched bases: 6. Material for sequencing was peripheral blood. The receptor was derived from a woman aged 25-40 years with COVID-19, enrolled during active disease. The chain combines TRBV5-1 with TRBJ2-1; 14 bases align to TRBD2. CDR3: CASSEGLAGVVNEQFF. Written as DNA, the CDR3 is TGCGCCAGCAGCGAGGGACTAGCGGGAGTAGTCAATGAGCAGTTCTTC.